These 32 T cell receptor beta chains originate from one sample sequenced in a study of neoadjuvant anti-PD-1 for oral cavity cancer. Libraries were prepared by immunoSEQ multiplex PCR; TCRdb keeps only in-frame clonotypes and omits some of them. The sample shows around 60,000 clones, 70% to 85% of them seen only once. The sample in question was PBMCs, obtained before nivolumab (anti-PD-1) treatment. The origin of the receptors is a person aged 40 to 85 with oral cavity squamous cell carcinoma.

V usage is TRBV11-1 and J usage is TRBJ2-5, with 10 bases matching TRBD2. The CDR3 is 15 amino acids. Per germline, CDR1 SGHAT and CDR2 FQDESV (reference sequence). Trimming cost V 2 bases and J 9 bases; bases outside gene matches: 9. The CDR3 DNA is TGTGCCAGCAGCTTAACTAGCGGGAACAATGCGGCCCAGTACTTC. It is translated as CASSLTSGNNAAQYF.

The CDR3 nucleotides read TGTGCCAGCAGCTTAGTGAGGGCCTATAATGAAAAACTGTTTTTT. Translating gives CASSLVRAYNEKLFF. The V gene is TRBV7-2, the J gene TRBJ1-4; D ambiguous. V was shortened by 1 base and J by 4 bases, with 10 bases between the two germline ends. The CDR3 spans 15 residues. Germline loops: CDR1 SGHTA, CDR2 FQGNSA.

The rearrangement links TRBV11-2 to TRBJ2-2; 8 bases map to TRBD1. Germline V gene sequence: CDR1 SGHAT, CDR2 FQNNGV. The CDR3 totals 16 residues. V was clipped by 1 base and J by 4 bases; unmatched bases: 5. The CDR3 sequence is CASSLGATGVTGELFF. CDR3 DNA: TGTGCCAGCAGCTTAGGGGCGACAGGGGTCACCGGGGAGCTGTTTTTT.

The chain couples TRBV6-6 to TRBJ1-2, with 12 bases lining up with TRBD1. The CDR3 totals 16 residues. The germline V gene encodes CDR1 MNHNY and CDR2 SVGAGI (reference sequence). The V and J ends lost 5 bases and 8 bases, in that order; junction bases with no gene match: 12. The DNA for the CDR3 is TGTGCCAGCAGTCCCAGCCAGGGACAGGGGGCGCGGGGCTACACCTTC. Protein product: CASSPSQGQGARGYTF.

This clone was seen a few times. The rearrangement joins TRBV5-4 to TRBJ2-3; 7 bases map to TRBD1. Unmatched junction bases numbered 3, after V lost 1 base and J lost 4 bases. This CDR3 has 14 residues. Germline CDR1 and CDR2: SGHNT and YYREEE (reference sequence). As DNA, the CDR3 is TGTGCCAGCAGCTTGACAGACAGGGCAGATACGCAGTATTTT. Protein product: CASSLTDRADTQYF. The variable domain in full, with the rest retrieved from reference TRBV5-4 and TRBJ2-3, is ETGVTQSPTHLIKTRGQQVTLRCSSQSGHNTVSWYQQALGQGPQFIFQYYREEENGRGNFPPRFSGLQFPNYSSELNVNALELDDSALYLCASSLTDRADTQYFGPGTRLTVL.

V gene TRBV28 combines with J gene TRBJ1-2; a weak D match, TRBD1 (6 bases). CDR3 length: 15 amino acids. Germline lookup yields CDR1 MDHEN and CDR2 SYDVKM. V was cut by 2 bases and J by 2 bases, with 12 bases left in between. CDR3 DNA: TGTGCCAGCAGTTTAGTCGGGGGCGTAAACTATGGCTACACCTTC. This sequence encodes CASSLVGGVNYGYTF.

This clone has at least ten counts. This chain joins TRBV7-3 and TRBJ2-1; D call uncertain. CDR3 size: 13 residues. V gave up 4 bases and J gave up 10 bases, with 14 bases separating them. Germline loops: CDR1 SGHTA, CDR2 FQGTGA. Here the CDR3 reads CASSSKGTREQFF. The CDR3, as DNA: TGTGCCAGCAGCTCGAAAGGTACCCGAGAGCAGTTCTTC.

This clone was seen a handful of times. The V gene is TRBV9, the J gene TRBJ2-5; D may be TRBD2 (6 bases). The CDR3 has 14 residues. Germline CDR1 reads SGDLS; CDR2 reads YYNGEE. The V gene lost 4 bases and the J gene lost 7 bases, with 17 bases spanning the gap. As DNA, the CDR3 is TGTGCCAGCAGCTTAGCGGAGACCCGGGGGACCCAGTACTTC. Amino acids: CASSLAETRGTQYF.

The chain joins TRBV28 to TRBJ1-1, with 9 bases that match TRBD1. The length of the CDR3 is 16 residues. V trimming: 7 bases; J trimming: 1 base; junction bases outside the gene matches: 10. The germline CDR1 and CDR2 sequences are MDHEN and SYDVKM. This chain's CDR3 is CASISPWDRENTEAFF. For the CDR3, the DNA is TGTGCCAGCATCTCCCCCTGGGACAGGGAGAACACTGAAGCTTTCTTT.

V and J are TRBV9 and TRBJ2-2, with TRBD2 matching 13 bases. The CDR3 consists of 17 residues. V gave up 4 bases and J gave up 3 bases; unmatched junction bases: 6. Germline V lookup: CDR1 SGDLS, CDR2 YYNGEE. DNA for the CDR3: TGTGCCAGCAGCAAGGGACTAGCGGGGCGGGACACCGGGGAGCTGTTTTTT. It yields the protein CASSKGLAGRDTGELFF.

The rearrangement joins TRBV29-1 to TRBJ1-1; no reliable D call. Trimming took off 3 bases at V and 0 bases at J, with 8 bases between the two ends. The CDR3 contains 13 residues. CDR1 and CDR2 from the germline V gene are SQVTM and ANQGSEA. CDR3 residues: CSVDPAVNTEAFF. The CDR3 DNA follows: TGCAGCGTTGACCCAGCCGTGAACACTGAAGCTTTCTTT.

The chain couples TRBV30 to TRBJ1-1; unclear D gene. The CDR3 has 13 amino acids. Per the germline V gene, CDR1 is GTSNPN and CDR2 is SVGIG (reference sequence). V was shortened by 2 bases and J by 0 bases, with 7 bases between the two germline ends. The CDR3 DNA reads TGTGCCTGGAGTTTGCAGATGAACACTGAAGCTTTCTTT. Translated: CAWSLQMNTEAFF.

The chain employs TRBV6-1 and TRBJ1-1; TRBD1 is a possible D gene (6 bases). The length of the CDR3 is 15 residues. CDR1 is MNHNS and CDR2 is SASEGT in the germline V gene. Trimming left V 5 bases short and J 1 base short, with 14 bases between. This chain's CDR3 is CASSLRGGWNTEAFF. CDR3 sequence (DNA): TGTGCCAGCAGTTTGAGGGGGGGGTGGAACACTGAAGCTTTCTTT.

This clone was seen a few times. The chain joins TRBV10-1 to TRBJ2-3; no clear D gene. Trimming removed 2 bases at V and 6 bases at J, with 15 bases between. CDR3 size: 15 residues. Germline CDR1 and CDR2: WNHNN and SYGVQD (reference sequence). CDR3 residues: CASSERVAPADTQYF. The CDR3 DNA sequence: TGCGCCAGCAGTGAGAGGGTAGCCCCCGCGGATACGCAGTATTTT.

The chain couples TRBV11-2 to TRBJ1-3; D might be TRBD1 (5 bases). V was shortened by 2 bases and J by 2 bases, with 7 bases between the two germline ends. Germline values: CDR1 SGHAT, CDR2 FQNNGV. The CDR3 spans 14 residues. The CDR3 protein is CASSLQGPGNTIYF. The CDR3 DNA sequence: TGTGCCAGCAGCTTACAGGGTCCTGGAAACACCATATATTTT. Full variable domain (missing parts from reference TRBV11-2 and TRBJ1-3): EAGVAQSPRYKIIEKRQSVAFWCNPISGHATLYWYQQILGQGPKLLIQFQNNGVVDDSQLPKDRFSAERLKGVDSTLKIQPAKLEDSAVYLCASSLQGPGNTIYFGEGSWLTVV.

This clone was seen a few times. V gene TRBV10-1 combines with J gene TRBJ1-1; D uncertain. Per germline, CDR1 WNHNN and CDR2 SYGVQD (reference sequence). V was pared by 4 bases and J by 0 bases, with 6 bases between. This CDR3 comprises 13 residues. CDR3 in amino acids: CASSAKMNTEAFF. CDR3 nucleotides: TGCGCCAGCAGTGCCAAGATGAACACTGAAGCTTTCTTT.

DNA of the CDR3: TGTGCCAGTAGTATAAATTCTCTGGGGGATGGGGCCAACGTCCTGACTTTC. This sequence encodes CASSINSLGDGANVLTF. The rearrangement uses TRBV19 and TRBJ2-6; D is tentatively TRBD1 or TRBD2 (5 bases each). The CDR3 has 17 residues. Trimming pared 2 bases from V and 3 bases from J, leaving 14 bases between. Germline loops: CDR1 LNHDA, CDR2 SQIVND (reference sequence).

The V and J genes are TRBV19 and TRBJ2-3; D unclear. V was trimmed by 5 bases and J by 1 base, leaving 4 bases between them. Germline-derived CDR1 and CDR2 are LNHDA and SQIVND (reference sequence). The CDR3 loop spans 12 amino acids. The CDR3, as DNA: TGTGCCAGTAGTCCTCGCACAGATACGCAGTATTTT. Translating it yields CASSPRTDTQYF.

J is TRBJ1-1 and V is TRBV7-9; a weak D match, TRBD1 (6 bases). The CDR3 extends over 16 amino acids. Trimming left V 5 bases short and J 0 bases short, with 16 bases between. The germline V gene has CDR1 SEHNR and CDR2 FQNEAQ (reference sequence). CDR3 coding DNA: TGTGCCAGCAGCCCTCGTGGGACAAGAATGAACACTGAAGCTTTCTTT. This sequence encodes CASSPRGTRMNTEAFF. The full variable domain, rest sourced from reference TRBV7-9 and TRBJ1-1, is DTGVSQNPRHKITKRGQNVTFRCDPISEHNRLYWYRQTLGQGPEFLTYFQNEAQLEKSRLLSDRFSAERPKGSFSTLEIQRTEQGDSAMYLCASSPRGTRMNTEAFFGQGTRLTVV.

V is TRBV10-2 and J is TRBJ2-7; D might be TRBD1 (5 bases). CDR1 and CDR2 from the germline V gene are WSHSY and SAAADI. Deletions cut 5 bases from V and 1 base from J, with 18 bases between. The CDR3 runs 16 residues. CDR3 residues: CASSNPTTGKSYEQYF. In nucleotides, the CDR3 is TGCGCCAGCAGTAATCCTACAACAGGCAAATCCTACGAGCAGTACTTC.

V usage is TRBV10-3 and J usage is TRBJ1-2, with D possibly being TRBD1 (6 bases). CDR1 ENHRY and CDR2 SYGVKD come from the germline V gene. Trimming took off 9 bases at V and 4 bases at J, with 18 bases between the two ends. The CDR3 is made up of 14 amino acids. The CDR3 sequence: CAMTPEKGGYGYTF. CDR3 nucleotide sequence: TGTGCCATGACACCCGAGAAAGGGGGCTATGGCTACACCTTC.

CDR3 sequence (DNA): TGTGCCAGCAGCCAACAGGGTGGGCGGGGGGAAAAACTGTTTTTT. Its protein product is CASSQQGGRGEKLFF. The chain couples TRBV14 to TRBJ1-4; perhaps TRBD1 as D (5 bases). There are 15 residues in the CDR3. V dropped 2 bases and J dropped 8 bases, with 15 bases sitting between them. Germline CDR1 and CDR2: SGHDN and FVKESK.

The gene calls are TRBV7-9 and TRBJ1-1; D gene uncertain. Between the trimmed V and J ends, which lost 0 bases and 5 bases, there was a span of 10 bases. The CDR3 spans 14 residues. CDR1 and CDR2 from the germline V gene are SEHNR and FQNEAQ (reference sequence). The CDR3 nucleotides read TGTGCCAGCAGCTTAGCTAGAGTGGGTACTGAAGCTTTCTTT. Protein sequence: CASSLARVGTEAFF. Variable domain in full (rest from reference TRBV7-9 and TRBJ1-1): DTGVSQNPRHKITKRGQNVTFRCDPISEHNRLYWYRQTLGQGPEFLTYFQNEAQLEKSRLLSDRFSAERPKGSFSTLEIQRTEQGDSAMYLCASSLARVGTEAFFGQGTRLTVV.

The J gene is TRBJ1-5, the V gene TRBV20-1, with no clear D. Germline V lookup: CDR1 DFQATT, CDR2 SNEGSKA (reference sequence). CDR3 length: 11 amino acids. Trimming cost V 3 bases and J 12 bases, with 12 bases left between them. The CDR3 here is CSASETGLQHF. CDR3 DNA: TGCAGTGCTAGCGAAACCGGACTCCAGCATTTT.

The V and J genes are TRBV7-2 and TRBJ2-3, with D perhaps matching TRBD1 (5 bases). The CDR3 totals 14 residues. The V end was cut by 2 bases, the J end by 4 bases, with 10 bases between. Germline V gene lookup returns CDR1 SGHTA and CDR2 FQGNSA. The CDR3 loop reads CASSLQEGADTQYF. The CDR3 bases are TGTGCCAGCAGCTTACAAGAAGGGGCAGATACGCAGTATTTT.

The CDR3 region is CASSRGASQSGELFF. CDR3 in DNA: TGTGCCAGCAGCAGAGGGGCTAGTCAGTCCGGGGAGCTGTTTTTT. The chain is built from TRBV11-2 and TRBJ2-2; D tentatively fits TRBD1 or TRBD2 (5 bases each). Trimming stripped 5 bases from V and 6 bases from J, with 16 bases between. CDR1 and CDR2 from the germline V gene are SGHAT and FQNNGV. This CDR3 contains 15 residues.

V and J are TRBV2 and TRBJ2-1; 12 bases are shared with TRBD1. Germline V lookup: CDR1 SNHLY, CDR2 FYNNEI. The V gene end was trimmed by 4 bases and the J gene end by 10 bases; junction bases not matched to a gene: 14. The CDR3 is 17 residues long. In DNA form, the CDR3 reads TGTGCCAGCAGTGGGTGGGACAGGGGGCGCGGGATCGAGGAGCAGTTCTTC. Residues: CASSGWDRGRGIEEQFF.

This chain uses TRBV19 with TRBJ2-1, with D possibly being TRBD1 (6 bases). CDR1 LNHDA and CDR2 SQIVND come from the germline V gene (reference sequence). The CDR3 has 15 amino acids. The V and J ends lost 6 bases and 4 bases respectively, with 16 bases between them. CDR3 region: CASRNQGKDYNEQFF. CDR3 DNA: TGTGCCAGTAGGAACCAGGGGAAAGATTACAATGAGCAGTTCTTC. Drawing the rest from reference TRBV19 and TRBJ2-1, the complete variable domain is DGGITQSPKYLFRKEGQNVTLSCEQNLNHDAMYWYRQDPGQGLRLIYYSQIVNDFQKGDIAEGYSVSREKKESFPLTVTSAQKNPTAFYLCASRNQGKDYNEQFFGPGTRLTVL.

The J gene is TRBJ1-3, the V gene TRBV5-1, with a tentative D call TRBD1 (6 bases). Between the trimmed V and J ends, which lost 4 bases and 0 bases, there was a span of 11 bases. The CDR3 spans 15 residues. Germline V gene lookup returns CDR1 SGHRS and CDR2 YFSETQ. The CDR3 region is CASSMTGTSGNTIYF. The CDR3 bases are TGCGCCAGCAGCATGACAGGTACCTCTGGAAACACCATATATTTT.

The J gene is TRBJ2-3, the V gene TRBV11-2; the match to TRBD2 covers 9 bases. Germline lookup yields CDR1 SGHAT and CDR2 FQNNGV. V lost 2 bases to trimming and J lost 0 bases; unmatched junction nucleotides: 9. The CDR3 totals 18 residues. The chain's CDR3 is CASSLIEASGTSTDTQYF. CDR3 in DNA: TGTGCCAGCAGCTTAATAGAGGCTAGCGGGACGAGCACAGATACGCAGTATTTT.

The J gene is TRBJ1-2, the V gene TRBV7-9, with D unclear. Per the germline V gene, CDR1 is SEHNR and CDR2 is FQNEAQ (reference sequence). V lost 5 bases to trimming and J lost 4 bases, with 17 bases between them. The CDR3 is 15 residues long. Here the CDR3 DNA reads TGTGCCAGCAGCATCGGAGACCCCACCCTCTATGGCTACACCTTC. It encodes CASSIGDPTLYGYTF.

This chain connects TRBV5-4 to TRBJ1-1; D gene ambiguous. The length of the CDR3 is 13 residues. Germline V gene data show CDR1 as SGHNT and CDR2 as YYREEE (reference sequence). Trimming took off 2 bases at V and 0 bases at J, with 5 bases between the two ends. CDR3 in DNA: TGTGCCAGCAGCTTCGGGTTGAACACTGAAGCTTTCTTT. Residues: CASSFGLNTEAFF.